The count of the clone carrying this TCR beta chain is one. Its cognate antigen is unknown. This specimen comes from a study of siplizumab effects on memory and regulatory T cells. Study-wide points: The study did not confirm that proliferating Tregs from siplizumab cultures were suppressive.

Using immunoSEQ multiplex PCR, the repertoire was profiled, and TCRdb retains in-frame clones only, with some absent. This table has 100,000 to 120,000 clones, 80% to 95% appearing once. V lost 5 bases and J lost 2, with 18 bases in between. CDR1 is SGHAT and CDR2 is FQNNGV in the germline V gene. CDR3 length: 16 amino acids. The TCR comes from a human donor in good health. Sequenced sample: CD4+ T cells sorted from blood. The chain recombines TRBV11-2 with TRBJ2-5; TRBD2 might be the D (7 bases). CDR3 DNA sequence: TGTGCCAGCAGCCCGGCGGCGGGGGCGCCACAAGAGACCCAGTACTTC. It specifies CASSPAAGAPQETQYF.